These 20 T cell receptor beta chains originate from one sample sequenced in a study of blood T cells in healthy people across ages. PCR was performed a second time for roughly 7 to 11 cycles using a sample-barcoded 5' primer and a J-beta primer mix. TCRdb itself ran the 5' RACE reads through MiXCR, one entry per CDR3 protein. The sample has hundreds of thousands of distinct CDR3 sequences; over 45% are singletons. The sequencing input was blood. These receptor sequences come from a woman in her sixties or seventies in good health.

The J gene is TRBJ1-2, the V gene TRBV20-1; 7 bases align to TRBD1. There are 14 residues in the CDR3. V lost 0 bases and J lost 4; bases outside the gene matches: 5. Germline CDR1 and CDR2: DFQATT and SNEGSKA (reference sequence). CDR3 DNA sequence: TGCAGTGCTAGAGAGAGTGACAGGGCCTATGGCTACACCTTC. As protein: CSARESDRAYGYTF.

This clonotype was seen a handful of times. The chain links TRBV7-2 to TRBJ2-7; the match to TRBD2 covers 8 bases. V gave up 0 bases and J gave up 4 bases; unmatched junction bases: 2. The germline gives CDR1 SGHTA, CDR2 FQGNSA. This CDR3 has 14 residues. This chain's CDR3 is CASSLARGEYEQYF. In nucleotides, the CDR3 is TGTGCCAGCAGCTTAGCGCGGGGGGAGTACGAGCAGTACTTC.

This clonotype has only a few counts. The chain joins TRBV6-5 to TRBJ2-4; TRBD2 aligns across 8 bases. The J call is in doubt because the DNA end fits TRBJ2-7 better. CDR1 is MNHEY and CDR2 is SVGAGI in the germline V gene. The CDR3 covers 15 residues. The CDR3 loop is CASSYGSAGAYEQYF. CDR3 nucleotide sequence: TGTGCCAGCAGTTACGGATCAGCGGGAGCGTACGAGCAGTACTTC.

The chain joins TRBV7-2 to TRBJ2-4; TRBD2 is a possible D gene (6 bases). The J call may be incorrect, as the DNA end agrees better with TRBJ2-7. The CDR3 is made up of 16 amino acids. Germline CDR1 SGHTA, CDR2 FQGNSA. CDR3 in amino acids: CASSQVNSGLPYEQYF. The CDR3 region has the DNA TGTGCCAGCAGCCAAGTTAATAGCGGCCTCCCCTACGAGCAGTACTTC.

The chain links TRBV6-5 to TRBJ2-7; 8 nucleotides agree with TRBD1. The J call could be wrong; TRBJ2-5 is a better fit for the DNA end. Germline V CDR1 and CDR2: MNHEY, SVGAGI. The CDR3 loop spans 15 amino acids. The CDR3 protein is CASSWVRGRAETQYF. The DNA for the CDR3 is TGTGCCAGCAGTTGGGTCAGGGGGCGAGCTGAGACCCAGTACTTC.

CDR3 region: CASSFGGRAAEAFF. Here the CDR3 DNA reads TGCGCCAGCAGCTTTGGTGGCAGGGCCGCTGAAGCTTTCTTT. The chain employs TRBV5-1 and TRBJ1-1, with D maybe TRBD1 (5 bases). Germline loops: CDR1 SGHRS, CDR2 YFSETQ. Between the trimmed V and J ends, which lost 2 bases and 6 bases, there was a span of 14 bases. The CDR3 covers 14 residues.

The chain uses TRBV5-1 and TRBJ2-1; tentatively, D is TRBD1 (5 bases). Trimming stripped 4 bases from V and 4 bases from J, with 12 bases between. In germline, CDR1 is SGHRS, CDR2 YFSETQ. The CDR3 covers 14 residues. The CDR3 loop reads CASSRNGAYNEQFF. The CDR3 DNA reads as TGCGCCAGCAGCCGTAATGGGGCTTACAATGAGCAGTTCTTC.

The V and J genes are TRBV6-2 or TRBV6-3 and TRBJ2-1; 9 nucleotides line up with TRBD2. CDR3 length equals 14 residues. V lost 8 bases, J lost 3 bases, and 5 bases stayed unmatched. Looked up from germline, CDR1 is MNHEY and CDR2 is SVGEGT. Here the CDR3 reads CASLSSGSYNEQFF. Here the CDR3 DNA reads TGTGCCAGCCTAAGTAGCGGGAGCTACAATGAGCAGTTCTTC.

The chain uses TRBV4-3 and TRBJ2-1; D may be TRBD2 (6 bases). Germline-derived CDR1 and CDR2 are LGHNA and YSLEER. This CDR3 is 16 amino acids long. V was trimmed by 0 bases and J by 4 bases, leaving 13 bases between them. CDR3 sequence (DNA): TGCGCCAGCAGCCAAGACGGAGCGGGTGGATACAATGAGCAGTTCTTC. This codes for CASSQDGAGGYNEQFF.

The chain joins TRBV4-3 to TRBJ1-2, with TRBD1 matching over 7 bases. Germline CDR1 reads LGHNA; CDR2 reads YSLEER. V shed 1 base and J 4 bases; nucleotides not matched to a gene: 9. This CDR3 has 16 amino acids. CDR3 amino acids: CASSQVGTDTLYGYTF. CDR3 in DNA: TGCGCCAGCAGCCAAGTTGGGACAGACACACTCTATGGCTACACCTTC.

The CDR3 protein is CASRPGRLNNEQFF. CDR3 nucleotide sequence: TGTGCCAGCAGACCGGGACGGCTCAACAATGAGCAGTTCTTC. The chain uses TRBV6-2 or TRBV6-3 and TRBJ2-1, with D perhaps TRBD1 or TRBD2 (5 bases each). The CDR3 loop spans 14 amino acids. V was trimmed by 6 bases and J by 5 bases, leaving 14 bases between them. The V gene's germline CDR1 is MNHEY and CDR2 SVGEGT.

The chain joins TRBV6-1 to TRBJ1-1; unclear D gene. The ends were cut back, 10 bases at V and 5 bases at J, with 11 bases in the middle. The CDR3 spans 11 residues. Germline V CDR1 and CDR2: MNHNS, SASEGT. The CDR3 bases are TGTGCCACCTACCTGCCTACTGAAGCTTTCTTT. Translated, it gives CATYLPTEAFF.

The rearrangement uses TRBV5-1 and TRBJ2-5; tentatively, D is TRBD2 (5 bases). The J call may be faulty, since TRBJ2-7 better matches the DNA end. In germline, CDR1 is SGHRS, CDR2 YFSETQ. The CDR3 covers 19 residues. Written as DNA, the CDR3 is TGCGCCAGCAGCCGCGGGCCGGGCGACCCTATCATCTCTCGGGACGAGCAGTACTTC. Translating it yields CASSRGPGDPIISRDEQYF.

The table lists this clonotype with a few counts. The chain joins TRBV7-2 to TRBJ2-1; TRBD2 matches 7 bases. After removal of 5 bases from V and 9 bases from J, the junction contained 13 bases not matched to a gene. The V gene's germline CDR1 is SGHTA and CDR2 FQGNSA. The CDR3 is 15 residues long. As DNA, the CDR3 is TGTGCCAGCAGCCCCCGGGACTACCTATTCGGTGAGCAGTTCTTC. The encoded protein is CASSPRDYLFGEQFF.

This chain joins TRBV6-2 or TRBV6-3 and TRBJ2-7; D is ambiguous. Germline CDR1 MNHEY, CDR2 SVGEGT. Between the trimmed V and J ends, which lost 2 bases and 5 bases, there was a span of 4 bases. The length of the CDR3 is 11 residues. CDR3 nucleotides: TGTGCCAGCAGTTACACGGACGAGCAGTACTTC. It yields the protein CASSYTDEQYF.

The rearrangement uses TRBV7-2 and TRBJ2-1; 12 bases align to TRBD2. CDR1 SGHTA and CDR2 FQGNSA come from the germline V gene. This CDR3 has 16 residues. The junction had 5 bases not matched to a gene; V was cut back by 5 bases and J by 3 bases. The CDR3 spells CASSRTSGRHYNEQFF. CDR3 bases: TGTGCCAGCAGCCGCACTAGCGGGAGGCACTACAATGAGCAGTTCTTC.

This clonotype has only one observation. The J gene is TRBJ2-5, the V gene TRBV3-1; 11 nucleotides align to TRBD2. The V and J ends lost 1 base and 11 bases, in that order; junction bases with no gene match: 15. CDR3 length: 17 residues. Germline V gene sequence: CDR1 LGHDT, CDR2 YNNKEL (reference sequence). The CDR3 DNA follows: TGTGCCAGCAGCCAAGTCATTGGGACTAGCGGCAACAATGAGCAGTACTTC. Translated: CASSQVIGTSGNNEQYF.

At least ten counts were recorded for this clonotype. The chain carries TRBV20-1 and TRBJ2-5, with D perhaps TRBD1 (6 bases). Trimming left V 6 bases short and J 6 bases short, with 17 bases between. The CDR3 spans 13 residues. Germline-derived CDR1 and CDR2 are DFQATT and SNEGSKA (reference sequence). CDR3 in amino acids: CSAIWQGPQTQYF. The CDR3 DNA reads as TGCAGTGCAATATGGCAGGGGCCGCAGACCCAGTACTTC.

This clonotype was counted only a few times. This chain joins TRBV5-6 and TRBJ2-7, with a weak D call TRBD1 (6 bases). CDR1 is SGHDT and CDR2 is YYEEEE in the germline V gene. V was cut by 5 bases and J by 2 bases, with 11 bases left in between. This CDR3 has 13 residues. This CDR3 reads CASRRGQTYEQYF. The CDR3 coding sequence is TGTGCCAGCAGACGAGGACAGACCTACGAGCAGTACTTC.

The chain couples TRBV28 to TRBJ2-5; D gene ambiguous. The V end lost 3 bases, the J end lost 2 bases, and 22 bases lay between the germline ends. CDR1 and CDR2 from the germline V gene are MDHEN and SYDVKM. The CDR3 is 18 amino acids. The DNA of the CDR3 is TGTGCCAGCAGTTTGTTCCAGCCAACCTCTTTTAGGCAAGAGACCCAGTACTTC. Its protein is CASSLFQPTSFRQETQYF.